This TCR beta chain was obtained from a study of Ad26.COV2.S vaccination and SARS-CoV-2 variants (dated by TCRdb to about 2021). About the investigation overall: Donors in the vaccine arm were drawn from COV1001, a multicentre, randomized, double-blind, placebo-controlled phase I-IIa trial testing Ad26.COV2.S in healthy adults. Investigators did not know the trial group allocation while performing experiments and assessing outcomes. The TCR-sequenced set comprised roughly 30 samples: approximately 20 Ad26.COV2.S vaccine recipients, 5 placebo recipients and 8 SARS-CoV-2 convalescent individuals. Trial participants were randomized into five groups of five, in which low-dose or high-dose Ad26.COV2.S was given once or twice, or placebo was given on both occasions. Ad26.COV2.S was administered intramuscularly at a dose of 5x10^10 or 1x10^11 viral particles, either as one shot or as two shots given 56 days apart. TCRbeta repertoire sequencing was used to assess the specificity and breadth of SARS-CoV-2-reactive T cell receptors after Ad26.COV2.S vaccination. What the work shows at the level of the full study, not this receptor alone: Ad26.COV2.S recipients had higher spike-specific TCR breadth than placebo recipients (P = 0.0014). It was noted by the authors that total T cell responses may have been underestimated by the TCR breadth and depth analyses. Non-spike TCR breadth was comparable between vaccine and placebo recipients, consistent with the vaccine containing only spike. Comparing responses between vaccine doses or regimens was not something the study was powered to do. After vaccination, substantial breadth of spike-specific CD8+ and CD4+ T cell responses was reported.

Worth noting for this clone: No cognate antigen has been identified for it. The input lacks base qualities; no much larger clone sits a single base away.

TCRbeta CDR3 regions were sequenced with the immunoSEQ Assay. After extraction, genomic DNA underwent amplification by bias-controlled multiplex PCR, followed by high-throughput sequencing. The study's own analysis went as follows. To quantify the absolute abundance of every unique TCRbeta CDR3 region, sequences were collapsed and filtered. T cell fraction was estimated by normalizing TCRbeta template counts to usable DNA, which was measured by amplifying reference genes present in all nucleated cells. Repertoire TCRs were annotated as SARS-CoV-2-specific when V gene, CDR3 amino acid sequence and J gene were exactly matched to a known reactive TCR set. MIRA supplied the reference SARS-CoV-2 TCR set, which was filtered for enrichment in COVID-19-positive ImmuneCODE repertoires so that public or cross-reactive TCRs were removed. Using the MIRA antigens, annotated TCRs were further analysed by specific ORF or by position within an ORF. Breadth was defined as the number of annotated unique rearrangements divided by the total number of unique productive rearrangements, and depth was defined as the summed frequency of the annotated unique rearrangements. Two-sided Wilcoxon rank-sum tests were used to compare TCR breadth between groups. TCRdb took over this immuneACCESS table, retaining in-frame rearrangements with V and J assigned. Such tables are incomplete; in checked studies, under half of the missing clones stem from an unresolved V gene, and the remainder is unexplained. V, J and clone size are those of that table, while D and trimming were read from the DNA. This sample comprises more than 400,000 clones, 90% of them detected only once. The ten top clones hold approximately 4.3% of the sample.

Reading the label with the study, this specimen's treatment or condition is: around 19 received Ad26.COV2.S at low or high dose, single or two shots; about 5 received placebo; per-sample allocation not given. Repertoires of vaccine and placebo recipients were sequenced from samples collected on day 63 after the first injection. Cohort 1b enrolled about two dozen adults aged 18-55 years at a single site in Boston, USA, between 29 July and 7 August 2020. Ad26.COV2.S was a replication-incompetent adenovirus type 26 vector expressing a prefusion-stabilized SARS-CoV-2 spike protein from the original Wuhan strain. V is cut back by 7 bases and J by 1 base, with 12 bases in the junction unmatched. CDR1 is given as MNHEY and CDR2 as SMNVEV, both from the germline V gene (reference sequence). The CDR3, from cysteine to phenylalanine, totals 18 residues. This entry keeps only the CDR3 DNA: 54 bases, framed from base 1.

The source was peripheral blood, collected in a trial of Ad26.COV2.S vaccine versus placebo. This receptor chain uses TRBV27 and TRBJ2-3; 12 bases in between match TRBD2. The clonotype was recovered from a person aged 18-65 years who received the Ad26.COV2.S COVID-19 vaccine or a placebo. The bases read TGTGCCAGCACAACATGGATGCTAGCGGGAGGGGGCACAGATACGCAGTATTTT. This yields the protein CASTTWMLAGGGTDTQYF.